This T cell receptor (beta chain) was captured by sequencing in a study of cytomegalovirus exposure and HLA in healthy donors. The PCR ran on 60 Vbeta and 13 Jbeta primers. Profiled with immunoSEQ multiplex PCR; TCRdb holds only in-frame clones, not every one. The sample consists of 55,000 to 85,000 clones, about nine tenths of them appearing once. This clone was detected only a few times. Its specificity is not known. V lost 5 bases and J 1 base, leaving 11 bases between the germline ends. The CDR3 runs to 14 residues. The V gene's germline CDR1 is MNHNS and CDR2 SASEGT. Study-wide points: One cluster of highly shared sequence variants probably arose as a sequencing artifact.

The source material was PBMCs. The chain carries TRBV6-1 and TRBJ1-1, with D possibly matching TRBD1 (5 bases). The clonotype was recovered from a woman aged 30 to 39 in good health and CMV-seronegative. DNA for the CDR3: TGTGCCAGCAGTCACCAAGACAGGAACACTGAAGCTTTCTTT. Translation: CASSHQDRNTEAFF.